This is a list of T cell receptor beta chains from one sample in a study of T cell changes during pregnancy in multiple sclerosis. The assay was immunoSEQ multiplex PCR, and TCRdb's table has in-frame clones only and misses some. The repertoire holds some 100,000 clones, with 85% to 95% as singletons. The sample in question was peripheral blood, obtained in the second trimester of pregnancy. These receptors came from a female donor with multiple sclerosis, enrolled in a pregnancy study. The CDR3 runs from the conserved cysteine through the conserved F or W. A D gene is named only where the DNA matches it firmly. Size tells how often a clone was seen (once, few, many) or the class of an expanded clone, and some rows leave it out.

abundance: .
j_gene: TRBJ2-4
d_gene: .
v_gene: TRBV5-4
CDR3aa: CASSPAKGVGIQYF
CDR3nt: TGTGCCAGCAGCCCAGCGAAGGGGGTCGGCATTCAGTACTTC

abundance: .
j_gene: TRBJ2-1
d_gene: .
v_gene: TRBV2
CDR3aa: CASRETPSAQFF
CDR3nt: TGTGCCAGCAGAGAGACTCCTTCGGCGCAGTTCTTC

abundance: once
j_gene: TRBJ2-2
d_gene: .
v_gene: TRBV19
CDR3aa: CASSITANTGELFF
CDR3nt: TGTGCCAGTAGTATAACGGCGAACACCGGGGAGCTGTTTTTT

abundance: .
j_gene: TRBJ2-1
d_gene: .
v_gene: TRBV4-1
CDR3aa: CASSLAATVDEQFF
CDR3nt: TGCGCCAGCAGCCTCGCCGCCACAGTCGATGAGCAGTTCTTC

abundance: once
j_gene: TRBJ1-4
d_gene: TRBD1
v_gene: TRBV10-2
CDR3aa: CASSEGTGVHEKLFF
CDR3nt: TGCGCCAGCAGTGAGGGGACAGGGGTCCATGAAAAACTGTTTTTT

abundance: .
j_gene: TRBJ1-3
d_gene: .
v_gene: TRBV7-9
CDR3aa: CASSVPGDTTGSGNTIYF
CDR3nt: TGTGCCAGCAGCGTGCCAGGGGATACGACTGGCTCTGGAAACACCATATATTTT

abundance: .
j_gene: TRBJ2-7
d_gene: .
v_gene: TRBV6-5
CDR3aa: CASSQSASYEQYF
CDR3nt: TGTGCCAGCAGTCAGAGCGCCTCCTACGAGCAGTACTTC

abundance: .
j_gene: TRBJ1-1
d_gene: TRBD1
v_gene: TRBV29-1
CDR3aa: CSVEQGGGITEAFF
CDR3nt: TGCAGCGTTGAGCAAGGAGGGGGCATAACTGAAGCTTTCTTT

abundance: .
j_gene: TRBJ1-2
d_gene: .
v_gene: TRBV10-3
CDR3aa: CAISFWTGVSYGYTF
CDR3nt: TGTGCCATCAGCTTCTGGACGGGGGTCTCCTATGGCTACACCTTC

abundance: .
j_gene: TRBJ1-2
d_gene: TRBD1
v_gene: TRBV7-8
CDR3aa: CASSLAWGRQGLNTNYGYTF
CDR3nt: TGTGCCAGCAGCTTAGCCTGGGGTCGACAGGGACTCAATACGAACTATGGCTACACCTTC

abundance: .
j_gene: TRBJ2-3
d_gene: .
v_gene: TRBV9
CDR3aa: CASSAMWATDTQYF
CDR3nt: TGTGCCAGCAGCGCCATGTGGGCCACAGATACGCAGTATTTT

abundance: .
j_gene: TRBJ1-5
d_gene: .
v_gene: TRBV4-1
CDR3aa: CASSHASGSNQPQHF
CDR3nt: TGCGCCAGCAGCCATGCCTCGGGGAGCAATCAGCCCCAGCATTTT

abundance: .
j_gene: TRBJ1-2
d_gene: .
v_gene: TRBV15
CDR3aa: CATSRDEGFYGYTF
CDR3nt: TGTGCCACCAGCAGAGATGAGGGATTCTATGGCTACACCTTC

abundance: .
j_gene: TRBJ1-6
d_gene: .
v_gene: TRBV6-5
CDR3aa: CASKLAGKDSPLHF
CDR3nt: TGTGCCAGCAAACTGGCGGGCAAAGATTCACCCCTCCACTTT

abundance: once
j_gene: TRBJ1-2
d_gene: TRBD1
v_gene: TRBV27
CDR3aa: CASSLRGSTGLGYTF
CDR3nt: TGTGCCAGCAGTTTAAGGGGGTCGACAGGGTTAGGCTACACCTTC

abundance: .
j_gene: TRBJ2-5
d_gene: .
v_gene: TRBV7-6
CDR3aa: CASSGRGETQYF
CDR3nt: TGTGCCAGCAGTGGAAGAGGGGAGACCCAGTACTTC

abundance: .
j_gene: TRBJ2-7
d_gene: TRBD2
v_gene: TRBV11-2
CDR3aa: CASSFWAGVSYEQYF
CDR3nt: TGTGCCAGCAGCTTTTGGGCGGGGGTGTCCTACGAGCAGTACTTC

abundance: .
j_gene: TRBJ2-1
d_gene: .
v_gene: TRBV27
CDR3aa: CASSLGREQFF
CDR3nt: TGTGCCAGCAGTTTAGGGCGTGAGCAGTTCTTC

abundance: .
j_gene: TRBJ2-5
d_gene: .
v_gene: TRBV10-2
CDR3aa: CASSGRVALGETQYF
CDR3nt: TGCGCCAGCAGTGGGAGGGTAGCCCTGGGAGAGACCCAGTACTTC

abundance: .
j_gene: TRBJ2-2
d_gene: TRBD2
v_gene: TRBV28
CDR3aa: CASSLRLAGEDTGELFF
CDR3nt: TGTGCCAGCAGCTTAAGGCTAGCGGGAGAGGACACCGGGGAGCTGTTTTTT

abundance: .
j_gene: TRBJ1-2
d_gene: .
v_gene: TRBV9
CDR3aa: CASSVAFQGGGYTF
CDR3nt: TGTGCCAGCAGCGTAGCCTTTCAGGGCGGCGGCTACACCTTC

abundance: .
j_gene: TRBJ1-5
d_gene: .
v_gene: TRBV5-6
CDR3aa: CASSRFAGAAQPQHF
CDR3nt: TGTGCCAGCAGCAGGTTTGCGGGTGCGGCTCAGCCCCAGCATTTT

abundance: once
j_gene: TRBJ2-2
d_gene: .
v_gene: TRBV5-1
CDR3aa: CASMRTTSSTGELFF
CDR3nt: TGCGCCAGCATGCGAACCACTAGCAGCACCGGGGAGCTGTTTTTT